This T cell receptor (beta chain) was profiled in a study of blood T cell repertoires in COVID-19. Per the authors' pipeline: Amplification with reference gene primers provided the estimates of nucleated cell counts. Measured with immunoSEQ multiplex PCR; TCRdb has only the in-frame clones, and not every one. V and J calls and clone size are copied from that table; D and trimming were computed from the DNA. The sample holds about 130,000 clones, more than 70% seen once. Germline V CDR1 and CDR2: SGHRS, YFSETQ. The CDR3 has 16 residues. V was pared by 4 bases and J by 2 bases, with 18 bases between. The sample comprised peripheral blood. V is TRBV5-1 and J is TRBJ2-5; D might be TRBD1 (5 bases). This TCR came from an elderly woman with acute or convalescent COVID-19. The CDR3 spells CASSRYRSSGQETQYF. The CDR3 DNA reads as TGCGCCAGCAGCAGATACAGGTCATCGGGTCAAGAGACCCAGTACTTC.